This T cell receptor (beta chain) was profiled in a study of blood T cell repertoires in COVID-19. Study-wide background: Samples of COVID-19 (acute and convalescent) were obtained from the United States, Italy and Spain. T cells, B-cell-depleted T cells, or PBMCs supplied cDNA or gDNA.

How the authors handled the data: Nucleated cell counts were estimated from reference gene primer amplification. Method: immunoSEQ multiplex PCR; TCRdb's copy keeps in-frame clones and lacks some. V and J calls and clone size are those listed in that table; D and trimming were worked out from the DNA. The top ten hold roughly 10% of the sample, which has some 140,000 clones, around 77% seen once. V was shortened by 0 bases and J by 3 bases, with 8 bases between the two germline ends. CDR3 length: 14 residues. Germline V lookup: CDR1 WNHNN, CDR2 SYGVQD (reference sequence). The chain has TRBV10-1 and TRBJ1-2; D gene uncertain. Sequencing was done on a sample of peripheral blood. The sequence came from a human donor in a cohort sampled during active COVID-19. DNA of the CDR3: TGCGCCAGCAGTGAGTCGGGGAGCGACTATGGCTACACCTTC. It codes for CASSESGSDYGYTF.